This passage covers 9 T cell receptor beta chains from one sample sequenced in a study of cytomegalovirus exposure and HLA in healthy donors. The PCR made use of 60 Vbeta and 13 Jbeta primers. The assay was immunoSEQ multiplex PCR, and TCRdb's table has in-frame clones only and misses some. The repertoire has 95,000 to 100,000 clones, about 74% of them found once; the top ten carry 7.7%. Material for sequencing was PBMCs. These receptors were obtained from a female donor in good health and CMV-seronegative.

The V call is TRBV5-1, the J call TRBJ2-2, with D tentatively TRBD1 (6 bases). Germline V lookup: CDR1 SGHRS, CDR2 YFSETQ. Trimming cost V 1 base and J 7 bases, with 14 bases left between them. CDR3 length: 15 amino acids. The CDR3, as DNA: TGCGCCAGCAGCTTGAATACAGGGCGTGTCGGGGAGCTGTTTTTT. Residues: CASSLNTGRVGELFF.

This chain links TRBV6-1 with TRBJ2-5; a possible D gene is TRBD1 (5 bases). Looked up from germline, CDR1 is MNHNS and CDR2 is SASEGT. V was cut by 6 bases and J by 4 bases, with 15 bases left in between. This CDR3 is 14 amino acids long. CDR3 bases: TGTGCCAGCAGAAAAAAGACAGAAGGAGAGACCCAGTACTTC. This sequence encodes CASRKKTEGETQYF.

The V and J genes are TRBV18 and TRBJ1-1; D ambiguous. V lost 6 bases to trimming and J lost 3 bases, with 14 bases between them. Per germline, CDR1 KGHSH and CDR2 LQKENI. This CDR3 has 14 residues. The CDR3 sequence is CASSLQIGYTEAFF. CDR3 coding DNA: TGTGCCAGCTCTCTCCAGATCGGGTACACTGAAGCTTTCTTT.

The chain has TRBV11-2 and TRBJ2-3; 9 nucleotides align to TRBD2. The germline CDR1 and CDR2 sequences are SGHAT and FQNNGV. This CDR3 spans 16 amino acids. V lost 1 base, J lost 0 bases, and 2 bases stayed unmatched. The CDR3 DNA reads TGTGCCAGCAGCTTAGGACTAGCGGCGAGCACAGATACGCAGTATTTT. This sequence encodes CASSLGLAASTDTQYF. Using reference TRBV11-2 and TRBJ2-3 for the parts outside the CDR3, the full variable domain is EAGVAQSPRYKIIEKRQSVAFWCNPISGHATLYWYQQILGQGPKLLIQFQNNGVVDDSQLPKDRFSAERLKGVDSTLKIQPAKLEDSAVYLCASSLGLAASTDTQYFGPGTRLTVL.

The sample holds a few counts of this clone. The CDR3 DNA sequence: TGTGCCAGCAAACCGGGACAGGGGGAAAACGAGCAGTACTTC. Translating gives CASKPGQGENEQYF. The chain employs TRBV6-6 and TRBJ2-7; TRBD1 aligns across 11 bases. Germline lookup yields CDR1 MNHNY and CDR2 SVGAGI (reference sequence). The CDR3 length is 14 residues. J was trimmed by 5 bases and V by 7 bases; bases with no gene match: 7.

The chain is built from TRBV5-6 and TRBJ2-7; 8 positions agree with TRBD2. The J segment lost 1 base and the V segment lost 5 bases, leaving 8 bases of the junction unmatched. The germline V gene encodes CDR1 SGHDT and CDR2 YYEEEE. The CDR3 sequence is 15 residues long. CDR3 sequence: CASSPGLALSYEQYF. The CDR3 DNA follows: TGTGCCAGCAGTCCTGGACTAGCCTTATCCTACGAGCAGTACTTC.

This clone has more than one count but fewer than ten. The chain joins TRBV5-1 to TRBJ2-3; 10 bases map to TRBD2. The CDR3 runs 16 residues. V lost 3 bases, J lost 2 bases, and 6 bases stayed unmatched. The germline V gene encodes CDR1 SGHRS and CDR2 YFSETQ. The CDR3 here is CASSSAGTSATDTQYF. DNA of the CDR3: TGCGCCAGCAGCTCGGCCGGGACTAGCGCCACAGATACGCAGTATTTT. The variable domain in full, with the rest retrieved from reference TRBV5-1 and TRBJ2-3, is KAGVTQTPRYLIKTRGQQVTLSCSPISGHRSVSWYQQTPGQGLQFLFEYFSETQRNKGNFPGRFSGRQFSNSRSEMNVSTLELGDSALYLCASSSAGTSATDTQYFGPGTRLTVL.

This chain uses TRBV10-2 with TRBJ1-3; the match to TRBD1 covers 7 bases. J lost 0 bases, V lost 6 bases, and 11 bases had no gene match. The CDR3 runs to 17 residues. The germline gives CDR1 WSHSY, CDR2 SAAADI. CDR3 region: CASRATTGAASGNTIYF. CDR3 bases: TGCGCCAGCAGGGCGACAACAGGGGCCGCCTCTGGAAACACCATATATTTT.

For the CDR3, the DNA is TGTGCCAGCAGCAGGACAGTTAACTATGGCTACACCTTC. Its translation is CASSRTVNYGYTF. This sequence joins TRBV5-6 and TRBJ1-2; D perhaps matches TRBD1 (6 bases). Germline values: CDR1 SGHDT, CDR2 YYEEEE. The CDR3 consists of 13 residues. V lost 4 bases to trimming and J lost 1 base, with 8 bases between them.